The clone carrying this T cell receptor beta chain occurred many times. The antigen remains undetermined. This record comes from a study of T-cell reconstitution after alpha-beta-depleted transplantation in children. Study-wide results and caveats: By about two months after transplant, alpha-beta T cells reportedly arose from several hundred graft clones that had expanded. It was surviving recipient T cells and thymic progenitors that gave some patients high TCRbeta diversity at day 60. Counts and diversity of T cells one year after transplant came mostly from newly produced T cells.

The TCRbeta library was prepared with unique molecular identifiers. TCRdb ran MiXCR on the PCR reads and lists one entry per CDR3 protein. The table records around 580,000 distinct CDR3 sequences, more than 20% of them present only once. Germline V lookup: CDR1 ENHRY, CDR2 SYGVKD. This CDR3 spans 13 amino acids. Trimming took off 4 bases at V and 6 bases at J, with 13 bases between the two ends. The J gene is TRBJ2-7, the V gene TRBV10-3; no definite D call. The sample here was PBMCs, mostly from graft donor cells, taken 360 days after TCRalphabeta/CD19-depleted stem cell transplant. This TCR was sampled from a boy less than two years old who had a stem cell transplant for acute myeloid leukemia, so the T cells may come from the graft donor. CDR3 in DNA: TGTGCCATCAGTGGGGCCCCACCCCTCGAGCAGTACTTC. It is translated as CAISGAPPLEQYF.